These T cell receptor beta chains were read from a single sample in a study of cytomegalovirus exposure and HLA in healthy donors. Clones were read by immunoSEQ multiplex PCR, and TCRdb kept only the in-frame ones, dropping some. This sample yields 90,000 to 120,000 clones, of which approximately 81% are seen a single time; approximately 2.2% belongs to the top ten. Sequencing was done on a sample of PBMCs. These receptors were obtained from a man aged 25-40 years in good health and CMV-seronegative. Each CDR3 is given with its conserved first and last residue. The D gene is left open where the match is weak. Rows give clone size only sometimes, using once, few, many, or a class for an expanded clone.

abundance: -
d_gene: -
j_gene: TRBJ2-1
v_gene: TRBV7-8
CDR3nt: TGTGCCAGCAGCTTAGACGGCAGGGGGGCCGATGAGCAGTTCTTC
CDR3aa: CASSLDGRGADEQFF

abundance: -
d_gene: TRBD1
j_gene: TRBJ2-7
v_gene: TRBV28
CDR3nt: TGTGCCAGCAGTTCCCCCGGGACAGGGGGCGCTCGGGGCGAGCAGTACTTC
CDR3aa: CASSSPGTGGARGEQYF

abundance: -
d_gene: TRBD1
j_gene: TRBJ2-7
v_gene: TRBV6-1
CDR3nt: TGTGCCAGCTTCGGGACAGGCCACTACGAGCAGTACTTC
CDR3aa: CASFGTGHYEQYF

abundance: -
d_gene: TRBD2
j_gene: TRBJ2-5
v_gene: TRBV6-5
CDR3nt: TGTGCCAGCAGTATGACGCTAGCGGGGGAGACCCAGTACTTC
CDR3aa: CASSMTLAGETQYF

abundance: -
d_gene: -
j_gene: TRBJ2-7
v_gene: TRBV19
CDR3nt: TGTGCCAGCGGGGTAGGGCTTCGAGCCGAGCAGTACTTC
CDR3aa: CASGVGLRAEQYF

abundance: -
d_gene: -
j_gene: TRBJ2-3
v_gene: TRBV15
CDR3nt: TGTGCCACCAGTCGGAGAGGAGATACGCAGTATTTT
CDR3aa: CATSRRGDTQYF

abundance: once
d_gene: TRBD1
j_gene: TRBJ1-1
v_gene: TRBV9
CDR3nt: TGTGCCAGCAGCGCCGGGACAGGGAACACTGAAGCTTTCTTT
CDR3aa: CASSAGTGNTEAFF

abundance: many
d_gene: TRBD2
j_gene: TRBJ2-3
v_gene: TRBV5-1
CDR3nt: TGCGCCAGCAGCTTAGGCGGGAGGGGCACAGATACGCAGTATTTT
CDR3aa: CASSLGGRGTDTQYF

abundance: -
d_gene: TRBD1
j_gene: TRBJ1-3
v_gene: TRBV12-5
CDR3nt: TGTGCTAGTGGTACGACAGGGGGGGATGGAAACACCATATATTTT
CDR3aa: CASGTTGGDGNTIYF

abundance: -
d_gene: TRBD2
j_gene: TRBJ2-3
v_gene: TRBV5-1
CDR3nt: TGCGCCAGCAGCTCTGGCGGGGGGGGAATAGATACGCAGTATTTT
CDR3aa: CASSSGGGGIDTQYF

abundance: -
d_gene: TRBD2
j_gene: TRBJ2-5
v_gene: TRBV15
CDR3nt: TGTGCCACACGACTAGCGGGTCCGGAGACCCAGTACTTC
CDR3aa: CATRLAGPETQYF

abundance: -
d_gene: TRBD1
j_gene: TRBJ2-3
v_gene: TRBV29-1
CDR3nt: TGCAGCGTTCTGCGACAGGGACGGGCAGATACGCAGTATTTT
CDR3aa: CSVLRQGRADTQYF

abundance: -
d_gene: -
j_gene: TRBJ1-5
v_gene: TRBV5-6
CDR3nt: TGTGCCAGCAGCTTGGCTTCCGGGGGTAGCAATCAGCCCCAGCATTTT
CDR3aa: CASSLASGGSNQPQHF

abundance: -
d_gene: TRBD1
j_gene: TRBJ1-6
v_gene: TRBV5-6
CDR3nt: TGTGCCAGCAGGATTACAGGGGTAAATTCACCCCTCCACTTT
CDR3aa: CASRITGVNSPLHF

abundance: -
d_gene: -
j_gene: TRBJ2-7
v_gene: TRBV7-3
CDR3nt: TGTGCCAGCCTGAACGGGAAATCCTACGAGCAGTACTTC
CDR3aa: CASLNGKSYEQYF

abundance: once
d_gene: -
j_gene: TRBJ1-2
v_gene: TRBV19
CDR3nt: TGTGCCAGTAGTATAGGACAGGTACATGGCTACACCTTC
CDR3aa: CASSIGQVHGYTF

abundance: -
d_gene: TRBD1
j_gene: TRBJ1-5
v_gene: TRBV5-4
CDR3nt: TGTGCCAGCAGCTTGGGACAGGGACAGCCCCAGCATTTT
CDR3aa: CASSLGQGQPQHF

abundance: -
d_gene: -
j_gene: TRBJ2-1
v_gene: TRBV9
CDR3nt: TGTGCCAGCAGCGTCCAGGCAAGCTCCTACAATGAGCAGTTCTTC
CDR3aa: CASSVQASSYNEQFF

abundance: -
d_gene: TRBD2
j_gene: TRBJ2-7
v_gene: TRBV6-5
CDR3nt: TGTGCCAGCAGTTACCTGGGGCTAGCGGGAGGGCCCTTGTACTTC
CDR3aa: CASSYLGLAGGPLYF

abundance: -
d_gene: TRBD1
j_gene: TRBJ1-2
v_gene: TRBV6-5
CDR3nt: TGTGCCAGCAGTTACGATGGGACAGCATCTGGCTACACCTTC
CDR3aa: CASSYDGTASGYTF

abundance: -
d_gene: -
j_gene: TRBJ2-7
v_gene: TRBV7-8
CDR3nt: TGTGCCAGCAGCCAGACCGGGGTGAGACCCTACGAGCAGTACTTC
CDR3aa: CASSQTGVRPYEQYF

abundance: -
d_gene: -
j_gene: TRBJ1-2
v_gene: TRBV11-1
CDR3nt: TGTGCCAGCAGCAACCAACTGACTAACTATGGCTACACCTTC
CDR3aa: CASSNQLTNYGYTF

abundance: -
d_gene: -
j_gene: TRBJ1-2
v_gene: TRBV6-5
CDR3nt: TGTGCCAGCAGAAGGAGTCCTAACTATGGCTACACCTTC
CDR3aa: CASRRSPNYGYTF